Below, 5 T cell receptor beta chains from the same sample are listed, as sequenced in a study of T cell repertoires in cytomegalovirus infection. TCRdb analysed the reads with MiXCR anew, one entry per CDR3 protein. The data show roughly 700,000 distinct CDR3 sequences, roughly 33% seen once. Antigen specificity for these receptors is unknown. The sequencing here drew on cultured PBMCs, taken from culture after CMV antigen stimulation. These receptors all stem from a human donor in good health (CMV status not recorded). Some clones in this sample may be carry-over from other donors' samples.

The chain's CDR3 is CASSLGRGLNLDNEQFF. CDR3 sequence (DNA): TGTGCCAGCAGCTTAGGAAGAGGTTTGAATTTGGACAATGAGCAGTTCTTC. The chain uses TRBV11-2 and TRBJ2-1, with no clear D. Trimming stripped 1 base from V and 5 bases from J, with 18 bases between. Germline CDR1 and CDR2: SGHAT and FQNNGV. The CDR3 is made up of 17 amino acids.

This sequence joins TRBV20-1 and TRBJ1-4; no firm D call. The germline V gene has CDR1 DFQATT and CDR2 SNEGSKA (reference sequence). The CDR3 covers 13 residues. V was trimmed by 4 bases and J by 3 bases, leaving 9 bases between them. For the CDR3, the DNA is TGCAGTGCTACTGACCGGGCTAATGAAAAACTGTTTTTT. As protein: CSATDRANEKLFF.

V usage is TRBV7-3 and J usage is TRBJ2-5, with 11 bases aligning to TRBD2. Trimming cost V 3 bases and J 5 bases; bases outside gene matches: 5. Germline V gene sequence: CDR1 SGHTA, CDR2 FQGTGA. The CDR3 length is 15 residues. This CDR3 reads CASSFTSGRGETQYF. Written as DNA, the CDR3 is TGTGCCAGCAGCTTTACTAGCGGGAGAGGGGAGACCCAGTACTTC.

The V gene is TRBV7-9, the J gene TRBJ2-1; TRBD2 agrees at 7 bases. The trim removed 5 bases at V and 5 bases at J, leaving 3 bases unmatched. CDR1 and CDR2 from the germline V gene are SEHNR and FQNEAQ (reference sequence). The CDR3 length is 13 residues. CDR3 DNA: TGTGCCAGCAGCGGGGACTACAACAATGAGCAGTTCTTC. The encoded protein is CASSGDYNNEQFF.

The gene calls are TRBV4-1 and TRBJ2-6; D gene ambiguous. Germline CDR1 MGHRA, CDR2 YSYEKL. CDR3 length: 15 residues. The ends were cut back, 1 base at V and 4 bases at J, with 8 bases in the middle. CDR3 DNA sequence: TGCGCCAGCAGCCAAGTAAATCTCGGGGCCAACGTCCTGACTTTC. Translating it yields CASSQVNLGANVLTF.